These 2 T cell receptor beta chains were sequenced from one sample in a study of OX40 agonist ivuxolimab in advanced cancers. The assay was immunoSEQ multiplex PCR, and TCRdb's table has in-frame clones only and misses some. The sample includes around 83,000 clones, roughly nine tenths of them seen just once. Here the sequenced sample was CD4+ or CD8+ T cells sorted from blood, taken in a trial of the OX40 agonist ivuxolimab. All receptors come from an adult with an advanced solid tumor such as melanoma, head and neck, liver or kidney cancer.

The chain recombines TRBV5-1 with TRBJ2-1; 8 positions agree with TRBD1. CDR1 is SGHRS and CDR2 is YFSETQ in the germline V gene. The CDR3 extends over 16 amino acids. V dropped 4 bases and J dropped 0; count of bases not matched to a gene: 6. CDR3 nucleotides: TGCGCCAGCAGCCCACGGACAGGGAGCTCCTACAATGAGCAGTTCTTC. Translation: CASSPRTGSSYNEQFF.

The V gene is TRBV5-1, the J gene TRBJ2-1; D tentatively fits TRBD1 or TRBD2 (5 bases each). CDR1 is SGHRS and CDR2 is YFSETQ in the germline V gene. This CDR3 comprises 15 residues. The V gene lost 0 bases and the J gene lost 0 bases, with 7 bases spanning the gap. The CDR3 sequence: CASSLGGSSYNEQFF. Here the CDR3 DNA reads TGCGCCAGCAGCTTGGGGGGGAGCTCCTACAATGAGCAGTTCTTC.